The 13 T cell receptor beta chains below were found in one sample sequenced in a study of control samples from healthy donors and cancer patients. TCRdb keeps only in-frame clones here, not all; method: immunoSEQ multiplex PCR. This table holds just over 150,000 clones, roughly 94% found once. What was sequenced was blood. These receptors all come from a woman in her 40s in good health.

On this clone itself: An end of the junction does not agree with germline; a read error may underlie this. This sample includes further DNA sequences coding for the same CDR3. This rearrangement joins TRBV30 to TRBJ1-6, with 8 bases fitting TRBD1. CDR3 length: 15 amino acids. CDR1 GTSNPN and CDR2 SVGIG come from the germline V gene (reference sequence). The chain's CDR3 is CALSVTGGRNSPLHF. The CDR3 DNA is TGCGCCCTAAGTGTAACAGGGGGAAGGAATTCACCCCTCCACTTT.

V is TRBV27 and J is TRBJ1-4, with unresolved D. The ends were cut back, 6 bases at V and 3 bases at J, with 11 bases in the middle. Germline V lookup: CDR1 MNHEY, CDR2 SMNVEV (reference sequence). There are 14 residues in the CDR3. The CDR3 reads CASSGLVPNEKLFF. The CDR3 nucleotides are TGTGCCAGCAGCGGACTTGTCCCTAATGAAAAACTGTTTTTT.

The V call is TRBV7-9, the J call TRBJ1-1; unclear D gene. V lost 0 bases and J lost 1, with 9 bases in between. Germline values: CDR1 SEHNR, CDR2 FQNEAQ (reference sequence). The CDR3 has 15 residues. Here the CDR3 DNA reads TGTGCCAGCAGCTTAGCAGGAAGGGAGAACACTGAAGCTTTCTTT. It specifies CASSLAGRENTEAFF.

V usage is TRBV6-5 and J usage is TRBJ1-2; D is unresolved. The ends were cut back, 6 bases at V and 7 bases at J, with 21 bases in the middle. Germline loops: CDR1 MNHEY, CDR2 SVGAGI. This CDR3 is 15 amino acids long. CDR3 sequence reads: CASSAQSSRRGGYTF. The CDR3 nucleotides are TGTGCCAGCAGCGCCCAAAGCTCTAGACGGGGTGGCTACACCTTC.

The rearrangement links TRBV5-4 to TRBJ2-5; D perhaps matches TRBD2 (7 bases). Trimming took off 1 base at V and 4 bases at J, with 11 bases between the two ends. The CDR3 consists of 14 residues. CDR1 and CDR2 (germline): SGHNT, YYREEE (reference sequence). CDR3 nucleotide sequence: TGTGCCAGCAGCTTGCGGGGAGGGGGAGAGACCCAGTACTTC. Protein sequence: CASSLRGGGETQYF.

The chain links TRBV11-3 to TRBJ2-7, with D uncertain. Trimming removed 7 bases at V and 1 base at J, with 20 bases between. This CDR3 contains 16 residues. Germline V gene data show CDR1 as SGHNT and CDR2 as YENEEA. The CDR3 DNA sequence: TGTGCCAGCATCAATCGGAAGAGACTTTTTTCCTACGAGCAGTACTTC. Translating it yields CASINRKRLFSYEQYF.

This sequence joins TRBV24-1 and TRBJ1-1, with TRBD1 as a possible D gene (5 bases). V dropped 6 bases and J dropped 8 bases, with 15 bases sitting between them. The CDR3 has 13 amino acids. Per the germline V gene, CDR1 is KGHDR and CDR2 is SFDVKD. The CDR3 DNA reads as TGTGCCACCAGTCCCAGGGCAGGTGGAGAAGCTTTCTTT. Translated, it gives CATSPRAGGEAFF.

This CDR3 is CASSRQGSKNIQYF. The CDR3 region has the DNA TGTGCCAGCAGTCGACAGGGGTCCAAAAACATTCAGTACTTC. The chain recombines TRBV27 with TRBJ2-4; the match to TRBD1 covers 8 bases. This CDR3 has 14 amino acids. Germline CDR1 is MNHEY and CDR2 is SMNVEV (reference sequence). Trimming removed 5 bases from V and 2 bases from J; junction bases left unmatched: 2.

The gene calls are TRBV5-4 and TRBJ1-2; unclear D gene. CDR1 is SGHNT and CDR2 is YYREEE in the germline V gene (reference sequence). The V and J ends lost 4 bases and 3 bases respectively, with 10 bases between them. There are 13 residues in the CDR3. CDR3 DNA: TGTGCCAGCAGCAAAGAGTCCGACTATGGCTACACCTTC. It is translated as CASSKESDYGYTF. Based on the CDR3 plus reference TRBV5-4 and TRBJ1-2, the full variable domain is ETGVTQSPTHLIKTRGQQVTLRCSSQSGHNTVSWYQQALGQGPQFIFQYYREEENGRGNFPPRFSGLQFPNYSSELNVNALELDDSALYLCASSKESDYGYTFGSGTRLTVV.

V gene TRBV7-9 combines with J gene TRBJ1-4; 7 positions match TRBD1. Per germline, CDR1 SEHNR and CDR2 FQNEAQ (reference sequence). CDR3 length: 14 amino acids. Germline trimming cut 6 bases from V and 7 bases from J; bases unmatched to any gene: 8. The CDR3 coding sequence is TGTGCCAGCAGTTCACCGACAGGGTTTGAAAAACTGTTTTTT. Translation: CASSSPTGFEKLFF.

V usage is TRBV19 and J usage is TRBJ1-5; the match to TRBD1 covers 9 bases. This CDR3 region has 16 residues. Germline-derived CDR1 and CDR2 are LNHDA and SQIVND (reference sequence). The ends lost 7 bases at V and 3 bases at J; junction bases unmatched: 10. The CDR3 region is CASTNSGTGHNQPQHF. CDR3 nucleotide sequence: TGTGCCAGTACAAACTCCGGGACAGGGCACAATCAGCCCCAGCATTTT.

This chain links TRBV4-1 with TRBJ1-5; D gene ambiguous. The CDR3 has 13 amino acids. Germline lookup yields CDR1 MGHRA and CDR2 YSYEKL. Trimming stripped 2 bases from V and 3 bases from J, with 5 bases between. DNA of the CDR3: TGCGCCAGCAGCCAACAGAACAATCAGCCCCAGCATTTT. It translates to CASSQQNNQPQHF.

The table lists this clone with a count of one. V gene TRBV12-3 or TRBV12-4 combines with J gene TRBJ1-5; 8 bases line up with TRBD1. Losses at the gene ends were 5 bases for V and 6 bases for J; bases not matched to a gene: 3. This CDR3 has 13 residues. CDR3 region: CASSPDRAQPQHF. The CDR3, as DNA: TGTGCCAGCAGTCCGGACAGGGCTCAGCCCCAGCATTTT.